The present T cell receptor (beta chain) was sequenced within a study of technical replicates of blood from four donors. The CDR3 consists of 15 residues. Germline V CDR1 and CDR2: MNHEY, SVGAGI. The ends were cut back, 4 bases at V and 6 bases at J, with 16 bases in the middle. Sequencing used immunoSEQ multiplex PCR; TCRdb keeps in-frame clones, though not all of them. The sample consists of 70,000 to 85,000 clones, approximately 97% of them appearing once. Sequencing input: T cells isolated from PBMCs. The receptor was isolated from a human donor in good health. The chain employs TRBV6-5 and TRBJ1-5; tentative D call: TRBD1 (6 bases). As DNA, the CDR3 is TGTGCCAGCAGTTTGGTTGGGGGCTTGGGTCAGCCCCAGCATTTT. Protein product: CASSLVGGLGQPQHF.